This T cell receptor (beta chain) was identified in a study of T cell clones after liver transplantation. The CDR3 has 13 amino acids. The ends were cut back, 4 bases at V and 5 bases at J, with 8 bases in the middle. The germline V gene encodes CDR1 WNHNN and CDR2 SYGVQD (reference sequence). Method: immunoSEQ multiplex PCR; TCRdb's copy keeps in-frame clones and lacks some. The table records 35,000 to 45,000 clones, about 86% of them present only once. The chain has TRBV10-1 and TRBJ2-2; D is unresolved. This clonotype originated in a human patient who received a liver transplant. A subset of T cells may come from the graft donor. This material consisted of CD4+ T cells from blood, taken 24 months after liver transplant. CDR3 coding DNA: TGCGCCAGCAGTGCCCTGGGAACCGGGGAGCTGTTTTTT. This codes for CASSALGTGELFF.